The 22 T cell receptor beta chains below come from one sample, sequenced in a study of T cells in Graves' hyperthyroidism and ophthalmopathy. Regions amplified from RNA transcripts were the TCR beta CDR3 regions. Researchers ran a first-round RT-PCR on the TCR CDR3 using the HTBI primer set. TCRdb ran MiXCR on the multiplex PCR reads and lists one entry per CDR3 protein. This sample has under 350,000 distinct CDR3 sequences, with around 20% found just once. The sequenced sample consisted of blood. These receptors came from a woman aged 45-60 years with Graves' hyperthyroidism.

This clonotype has at least ten counts. The chain uses TRBV18 and TRBJ1-2, with TRBD1 matching 7 bases. V was pared by 5 bases and J by 1 base, with 4 bases of the junction left unmatched. The germline CDR1 and CDR2 sequences are KGHSH and LQKENI. This CDR3 is 14 amino acids long. CDR3 bases: TGTGCCAGCTCAACGGGACAGCTTAACTATGGCTACACCTTC. Encoded protein: CASSTGQLNYGYTF.

This clonotype was counted at least ten times. This rearrangement joins TRBV10-3 to TRBJ1-5; 7 nucleotides align to TRBD1. The CDR3 length is 13 residues. Losses at the gene ends were 8 bases for V and 4 bases for J; bases not matched to a gene: 5. From germline, CDR1 is ENHRY and CDR2 SYGVKD. CDR3 sequence reads: CAIGQGGNQPQHF. The CDR3 nucleotides read TGTGCCATCGGGCAGGGGGGAAATCAGCCCCAGCATTTT.

The chain links TRBV7-2 to TRBJ1-6; no clear D. Germline assignment: CDR1 SGHTA and CDR2 FQGNSA. V was trimmed by 6 bases and J by 5 bases, leaving 8 bases between them. The CDR3 is made up of 13 amino acids. The DNA of the CDR3 is TGTGCCAGCAGAAACACGGATAATTCACCCCTCCACTTT. It codes for CASRNTDNSPLHF.

This chain links TRBV7-3 with TRBJ1-2, with 7 bases fitting TRBD1. Germline CDR1 and CDR2: SGHTA and FQGTGA. With 2 bases clipped from V and 7 bases from J, the junction kept 13 bases outside the gene matches. The CDR3 length is 16 residues. The CDR3 here is CASSLRQGQTTGGYTF. The CDR3 region has the DNA TGTGCCAGCAGCTTACGCCAGGGACAGACAACGGGTGGCTACACCTTC.

This clonotype was seen more than once but under ten times. The rearrangement joins TRBV4-1 to TRBJ2-5, with TRBD1 as a possible D gene (5 bases). V shed 1 base and J shed 1 base, with 13 bases lying between them. Germline CDR1 and CDR2: MGHRA and YSYEKL. The length of the CDR3 is 16 residues. The chain's CDR3 is CASSQARQSFQETQYF. The CDR3 region has the DNA TGCGCCAGCAGCCAAGCAAGACAGAGTTTCCAAGAGACCCAGTACTTC.

Ten or more counts support this clonotype. The V gene is TRBV28, the J gene TRBJ2-3; the D is unclear. Germline loops: CDR1 MDHEN, CDR2 SYDVKM. Between the trimmed V and J ends, which lost 10 bases and 2 bases, there was a span of 16 bases. The CDR3 runs to 14 residues. The CDR3 DNA is TGTGCCACCCTTCGCCGGCGGACCACAGATACGCAGTATTTT. Translating gives CATLRRRTTDTQYF.

This clonotype occurred many times. The rearrangement links TRBV30 to TRBJ2-3, with 12 nucleotides matching TRBD2. This CDR3 comprises 14 residues. Losses at the gene ends were 5 bases for V and 7 bases for J; bases not matched to a gene: 7. Germline CDR1 is GTSNPN and CDR2 is SVGIG (reference sequence). The CDR3 sequence: CAWARTSGMYTQYF. CDR3 nucleotide sequence: TGTGCCTGGGCCAGGACTAGCGGGATGTATACGCAGTATTTT.

The sample holds a few counts of this clonotype. V and J are TRBV5-1 and TRBJ2-2; D gene uncertain. This CDR3 contains 15 residues. Germline V gives CDR1 SGHRS, CDR2 YFSETQ. V was clipped by 4 bases and J by 0 bases, with 10 bases between them. The CDR3 DNA is TGCGCCAGCAGCATACAGCTATCGAACACCGGGGAGCTGTTTTTT. As protein: CASSIQLSNTGELFF.

This clonotype was recorded at least ten times. The chain carries TRBV28 and TRBJ1-5; D is ambiguous. The CDR3 is made up of 13 amino acids. Per germline, CDR1 MDHEN and CDR2 SYDVKM. Trimming removed 6 bases from V and 8 bases from J, with 14 bases in between. The CDR3 sequence is CASRSSPIEPQHF. The CDR3 nucleotides read TGTGCCAGCAGATCCTCCCCCATAGAGCCCCAGCATTTT.

This clonotype was counted at least ten times. CDR3 loop: CASRRQGPNTEAFF. The CDR3, as DNA: TGTGCCAGCAGGAGACAGGGGCCGAACACTGAAGCTTTCTTT. The chain couples TRBV27 to TRBJ1-1, with 8 bases identical to TRBD1. CDR3 size: 14 residues. After removal of 6 bases from V and 1 base from J, the junction contained 4 bases not matched to a gene. The V gene's germline CDR1 is MNHEY and CDR2 SMNVEV (reference sequence).

This clonotype was observed a handful of times. The chain couples TRBV18 to TRBJ1-6; D is unclear. The CDR3 runs to 14 residues. Per germline, CDR1 KGHSH and CDR2 LQKENI. Trimming shortened V by 4 bases and J by 9 bases, and 13 bases separated the two germline ends. Here the CDR3 DNA reads TGTGCCAGCTCACTGTCTGGGTATGGTTCACCCCTCCACTTT. This gives the protein CASSLSGYGSPLHF. The complete variable domain, with remaining parts taken from reference TRBV18 and TRBJ1-6, reads NAGVMQNPRHLVRRRGQEARLRCSPMKGHSHVYWYRQLPEEGLKFMVYLQKENIIDESGMPKERFSAEFPKEGPSILRIQQVVRGDSAAYFCASSLSGYGSPLHFGNGTRLTVT.

This clonotype has at least ten counts. The V gene is TRBV9, the J gene TRBJ2-5, with 8 nucleotides matching TRBD2. Germline CDR1 reads SGDLS; CDR2 reads YYNGEE. CDR3 length equals 14 residues. The trim removed 2 bases at V and 3 bases at J, leaving 3 bases unmatched. CDR3 loop: CASSVGTREETQYF. Here the CDR3 DNA reads TGTGCCAGCAGCGTCGGGACTAGGGAAGAGACCCAGTACTTC.

The CDR3 DNA reads TGTGCCAGCAGCCTGGAGGGGGTAGGCAATCAGCCCCAGCATTTT. Residues: CASSLEGVGNQPQHF. The chain employs TRBV5-6 and TRBJ1-5; perhaps TRBD1 as D (6 bases). Per germline, CDR1 SGHDT and CDR2 YYEEEE. V dropped 4 bases and J dropped 2 bases, with 13 bases sitting between them. There are 15 residues in the CDR3.

V and J are TRBV11-2 and TRBJ1-3; 9 nucleotides line up with TRBD1. After removal of 5 bases from V and 6 bases from J, the junction contained 5 bases not matched to a gene. Germline V gene lookup returns CDR1 SGHAT and CDR2 FQNNGV. CDR3 size: 14 residues. As DNA, the CDR3 is TGTGCCAGCAGCAGTACAGGGGGCGAAAACACCATATATTTT. Translating it yields CASSSTGGENTIYF. Filled out from reference TRBV11-2 and TRBJ1-3, the complete variable domain reads EAGVAQSPRYKIIEKRQSVAFWCNPISGHATLYWYQQILGQGPKLLIQFQNNGVVDDSQLPKDRFSAERLKGVDSTLKIQPAKLEDSAVYLCASSSTGGENTIYFGEGSWLTVV.

The sample holds many counts of this clonotype. This chain uses TRBV24-1 with TRBJ2-1; 8 bases are a match to TRBD2. Trimming at V came to 4 bases and at J to 4 bases, leaving 8 bases not matched to a gene. This CDR3 has 16 amino acids. CDR1 and CDR2 (germline): KGHDR, SFDVKD. CDR3 sequence reads: CATSDSHSGGYNEQFF. For the CDR3, the DNA is TGTGCCACCAGTGACTCGCACAGCGGGGGATACAATGAGCAGTTCTTC.

This clonotype has ten or more counts. The chain has TRBV7-3 and TRBJ2-1, with no clear D. Germline V gene data show CDR1 as SGHTA and CDR2 as FQGTGA. The CDR3 totals 13 residues. V was cut by 5 bases and J by 7 bases, with 12 bases left in between. CDR3 protein: CASSPSSVNEQFF. The CDR3 coding sequence is TGTGCCAGCAGCCCATCTTCGGTAAATGAGCAGTTCTTC. The full variable domain, completed using reference TRBV7-3 and TRBJ2-1, is GAGVSQTPSNKVTEKGKYVELRCDPISGHTALYWYRQSLGQGPEFLIYFQGTGAADDSGLPNDRFFAVRPEGSVSTLKIQRTERGDSAVYLCASSPSSVNEQFFGPGTRLTVL.

This clonotype has just a few counts. The V gene is TRBV5-1, the J gene TRBJ2-7; 8 bases are shared with TRBD1. This CDR3 is built from 14 residues. V was clipped by 4 bases and J by 2 bases; unmatched bases: 5. Germline-derived CDR1 and CDR2 are SGHRS and YFSETQ. The DNA of the CDR3 is TGCGCCAGCAGCACAAGACAGGGGCCCTACGAGCAGTACTTC. Translating it yields CASSTRQGPYEQYF.

Points on this clonotype: A much bigger clone sits one base away, suggesting this may be a read error. V is TRBV6-1 and J is TRBJ2-2; 9 bases match TRBD1. The CDR3 spans 14 residues. Germline CDR1 reads MNHNS; CDR2 reads SASEGT. Unmatched junction bases numbered 6, after V lost 8 bases and J lost 5 bases. CDR3 DNA: TGTGCCAGCCAACCGACAGGGGGGACCGGGGAGCTGTTTTTT. Its protein product is CASQPTGGTGELFF.

In this sample, this clonotype turned up many times. This rearrangement joins TRBV2 to TRBJ2-3; 7 bases fit TRBD2. This CDR3 has 15 residues. Germline assignment: CDR1 SNHLY and CDR2 FYNNEI. V trimming: 1 base; J trimming: 3 bases; junction bases outside the gene matches: 4. The CDR3, as DNA: TGTGCCAGCAGTGAAGGGACTAGTGGTACAGATACGCAGTATTTT. Amino acid sequence: CASSEGTSGTDTQYF.

This clonotype was observed at least ten times. This rearrangement joins TRBV7-2 to TRBJ2-3; 8 bases line up with TRBD2. The CDR3 loop spans 16 amino acids. Germline assignment: CDR1 SGHTA and CDR2 FQGNSA. J lost 5 bases, V lost 2 bases, and 9 bases had no gene match. CDR3 bases: TGTGCCAGCAGCTTACGGTGGCGGGGGGCCCAAGATACGCAGTATTTT. It translates to CASSLRWRGAQDTQYF.

This clonotype occurred a few times. This chain joins TRBV11-2 and TRBJ1-5, with no clear D. Germline loops: CDR1 SGHAT, CDR2 FQNNGV. The V end lost 2 bases, the J end lost 4 bases, and 6 bases lay between the germline ends. The CDR3 is 13 residues long. The CDR3 spells CASSLKPNQPQHF. The CDR3 bases are TGTGCCAGCAGCTTAAAGCCGAATCAGCCCCAGCATTTT.

This clonotype occurred a few times. The V call is TRBV20-1, the J call TRBJ2-5, with 7 bases lining up with TRBD2. V shed 7 bases, J shed 2 bases, and the junction held 10 bases outside the gene matches. Germline-derived CDR1 and CDR2 are DFQATT and SNEGSKA (reference sequence). CDR3 length equals 14 residues. The CDR3 nucleotides are TGCAGTGTTCGGCCAGCGGGGAGACAAGAGACCCAGTACTTC. Its protein product is CSVRPAGRQETQYF.